These T cell receptor beta chains were read from a single sample in a study of cytomegalovirus exposure and HLA in healthy donors. Sequencing was performed with immunoSEQ multiplex PCR; in TCRdb, only in-frame clones are kept and a portion is missing. The table has 90,000 to 120,000 clones, 65% to 80% seen once; the top ten hold 4.2%. Sequencing was carried out using PBMCs. All receptors derive from a male donor in good health and CMV-seronegative. Both conserved end residues are part of each CDR3. D genes are given only for firm matches. Part of the rows lack a size; the others show once, few, many or a class for expanded clones.

clone_size d_call j_call v_call cdr3_aa cdr3_nt
once . TRBJ2-7 TRBV11-2 CASSLVWHRGGGSYEQYF TGTGCCAGCAGCTTAGTATGGCATAGGGGAGGTGGCTCCTACGAGCAGTACTTC
. . TRBJ2-2 TRBV30 CAWIRQGGMAGELFF TGTGCCTGGATTCGGCAGGGTGGTATGGCCGGGGAGCTGTTTTTT
. . TRBJ2-1 TRBV27 CASLGAGSGALYNEQFF TGTGCCAGTCTAGGGGCGGGATCAGGTGCTTTATACAATGAGCAGTTCTTC
. . TRBJ2-5 TRBV11-2 CASSLVGRGQETQYF TGTGCCAGCAGCTTAGTAGGTAGGGGGCAAGAGACCCAGTACTTC
. TRBD2 TRBJ2-5 TRBV19 CASSDVAGGVETQYF TGTGCCAGTAGCGATGTAGCGGGAGGAGTGGAGACCCAGTACTTC
few TRBD2 TRBJ2-3 TRBV9 CASSALAGGTADTQYF TGTGCCAGCAGCGCATTAGCGGGAGGGACCGCAGATACGCAGTATTTT
once TRBD2 TRBJ2-5 TRBV27 CASRTWTSGQETQYF TGTGCCAGCCGGACTTGGACTAGCGGACAAGAGACCCAGTACTTC
. . TRBJ2-5 TRBV18 CASSTIRVETQYF TGTGCCAGCTCTACCATCAGGGTAGAGACCCAGTACTTC
few TRBD2 TRBJ2-7 TRBV9 CASSARGGGDQQEQYF TGTGCCAGCAGCGCCCGGGGGGGCGGGGATCAACAAGAGCAGTACTTC
. . TRBJ2-1 TRBV5-1 CASSFGGGGNNEQFF TGCGCCAGCAGCTTTGGCGGAGGCGGAAACAATGAGCAGTTCTTC
. . TRBJ1-5 TRBV28 CASRTVINQPQHF TGTGCCAGCAGGACAGTTATCAATCAGCCCCAGCATTTT
. . TRBJ2-5 TRBV27 CASSPKTRLSQYF TGTGCCAGCAGTCCGAAGACTCGTTTGTCCCAGTACTTC
. . TRBJ2-7 TRBV14 CASSQEEGGNEQYF TGTGCCAGCAGCCAAGAAGAGGGTGGGAACGAGCAGTACTTC
. . TRBJ1-1 TRBV18 CASSTGQNTEAFF TGTGCCAGCTCAACTGGACAGAACACTGAAGCTTTCTTT
. TRBD2 TRBJ2-7 TRBV27 CASSPREGEQYF TGTGCCAGCAGTCCGCGGGAGGGCGAGCAGTACTTC
. . TRBJ2-7 TRBV19 CASSTEIYASYEQYF TGTGCCAGTAGTACTGAGATCTATGCATCCTACGAGCAGTACTTC
. . TRBJ1-6 TRBV6-1 CASSEWRQSNSPLHF TGTGCCAGCAGTGAATGGCGGCAGAGCAATTCACCCCTCCACTTT
few TRBD1 TRBJ1-2 TRBV2 CASKRDREFFGYTF TGTGCCAGCAAACGGGACAGGGAATTCTTTGGCTACACCTTC
. TRBD2 TRBJ2-1 TRBV6-1 CASSVAGVLYNEQFF TGTGCCAGCAGCGTAGCGGGAGTGCTCTACAATGAGCAGTTCTTC
. TRBD2 TRBJ2-1 TRBV29-1 CSVQRTSTSYNEQFF TGCAGCGTTCAAAGGACTAGCACATCCTACAATGAGCAGTTCTTC
. TRBD2 TRBJ2-5 TRBV5-1 CASSYGLVQETQYF TGCGCCAGCAGCTATGGACTAGTCCAAGAGACCCAGTACTTC
. TRBD1 TRBJ2-3 TRBV27 CASSLGQGRDTQYF TGTGCCAGCAGTTTGGGACAGGGTCGGGATACGCAGTATTTT
. TRBD1 TRBJ2-7 TRBV5-1 CASSLIGTGAVGEQYF TGCGCCAGCAGCTTGATTGGGACAGGGGCTGTCGGCGAGCAGTACTTC
. . TRBJ2-1 TRBV25-1 CASSQARNEQFF TGTGCCAGCAGTCAGGCTCGGAATGAGCAGTTCTTC
. TRBD1 TRBJ2-6 TRBV4-2 CASSPRDRGIGSGANVLTF TGTGCCAGCAGCCCCCGGGACAGGGGTATTGGCTCTGGGGCCAACGTCCTGACTTTC
. . TRBJ2-1 TRBV15 CATSRVSEHNEQFF TGTGCCACCAGCAGAGTTAGCGAACACAATGAGCAGTTCTTC
. TRBD1 TRBJ1-2 TRBV14 CASSQAGTGGTYGYTF TGTGCCAGCAGCCAAGCGGGGACAGGTGGGACCTATGGCTACACCTTC